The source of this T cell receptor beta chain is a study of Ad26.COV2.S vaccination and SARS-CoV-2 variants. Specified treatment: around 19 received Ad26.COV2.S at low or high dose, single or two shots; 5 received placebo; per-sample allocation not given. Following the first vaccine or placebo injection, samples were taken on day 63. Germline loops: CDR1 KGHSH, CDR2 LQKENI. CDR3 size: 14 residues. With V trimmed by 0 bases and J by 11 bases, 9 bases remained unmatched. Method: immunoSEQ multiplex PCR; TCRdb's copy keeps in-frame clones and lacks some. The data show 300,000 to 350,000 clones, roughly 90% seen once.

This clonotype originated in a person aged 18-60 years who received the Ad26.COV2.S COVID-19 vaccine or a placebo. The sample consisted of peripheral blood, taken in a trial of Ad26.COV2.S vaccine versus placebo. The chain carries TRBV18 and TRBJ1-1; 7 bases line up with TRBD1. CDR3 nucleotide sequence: TGTGCCAGCTCACCACCCGGTCTGACAGGGCGGGCTTTCTTT. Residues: CASSPPGLTGRAFF.